This T cell receptor beta chain is from a study of neurological immune-mediated disorders. Germline CDR1 is SGHTA and CDR2 is FQGTGA. V trimming: 0 bases; J trimming: 5 bases; junction bases outside the gene matches: 8. The CDR3 totals 16 residues. The authors made cDNA by 5'RACE with 10-nucleotide random UMIs. MiXCR, run by TCRdb on the 5' RACE reads, gives a single entry per CDR3 protein. The sample contains under 75,000 distinct CDR3 sequences, 3% to 4% of which appear only once. The TCR originated in a woman aged 60-75 years with multiple sclerosis. The chain links TRBV7-3 to TRBJ2-3; 7 nucleotides agree with TRBD2. The sequenced sample was PBMCs. CDR3 in amino acids: CASSLTGRGGEDTQYF. CDR3 DNA: TGTGCCAGCAGCTTAACGGGGCGGGGAGGGGAAGATACGCAGTATTTT.